The clone carrying this T cell receptor (beta chain) has more than one count but fewer than ten. TCRdb called the 5' RACE reads again in MiXCR, with one record for every CDR3 protein. The sample yields 200,000 to 250,000 distinct CDR3 sequences, approximately 8% seen once. The sample comes from a study of identical twins. The germline V gene encodes CDR1 SGHVS and CDR2 FQNEAQ. Trimming removed 1 base at V and 9 bases at J, with 19 bases between. The CDR3 is 15 amino acids. Another study also made use of these data, one on yellow fever vaccine responses in identical twins.

The chain employs TRBV7-8 and TRBJ2-7; weak D call: TRBD1 (6 bases). The sample consisted of CD8+ T cells sorted from blood. The TCR was taken from a woman aged 18 to 35 in good health. As DNA, the CDR3 is TGTGCCAGCAGCTTAGGGTATACAGGGACCGAGGTGCAGTACGTC. Translating gives CASSLGYTGTEVQYV.